The 4 T cell receptor beta chains reported below all come from one sample, sequenced in a study of metastatic and nonmetastatic thyroid tumors (TCRdb year 2020). The method was PCR. These reads were obtained on an Illumina HiSeq 4000. In-frame beta chains were kept once TCRdb had trimmed the public reads at Q25 with fastp and called clones with MiXCR. The sample profile shows about 69,000 clones; 14% of them were found once. 5% to 8% of the sample is taken by the ten largest. No treatment had been received by any patient before thyroid surgery. Source material: blood. The receptors stem from a male donor with papillary thyroid cancer or a benign thyroid nodule (not recorded which). Some clones in this sample may be carry-over from other donors' samples.

This clone was counted ten times or more. This may arise from a read error, as a much more abundant clone is one base away. This chain links TRBV27 with TRBJ1-1; D gene unclear. Germline V gene data show CDR1 as MNHEY and CDR2 as SMNVEV (reference sequence). CDR3 size: 14 residues. In nucleotides, the CDR3 is TGTGCCAGCAGTTTATATGGCGCGAACACTGAAGCTCTCTTT. Translating gives CASSLYGANTEALF.

V gene TRBV28 combines with J gene TRBJ2-7; D is possibly TRBD2 (5 bases). V lost 9 bases to trimming and J lost 7 bases, with 19 bases between them. Germline CDR1 is MDHEN and CDR2 is SYDVKM. The CDR3 sequence is 13 residues long. CDR3 DNA: TGTGCCAGTAGGGAGTCATGGACGGAAGAGCAGTACGTC. As protein: CASRESWTEEQYV.

A note on this clone: This may arise from a read error, as a much more abundant clone is one base away. Other DNA sequences in the sample encode the same CDR3. V and J are TRBV5-6 and TRBJ1-5; D possibly corresponds to TRBD1 (5 bases). This CDR3 region has 19 residues. Trimming removed 3 bases from V and 0 bases from J, with 22 bases in between. The germline gives CDR1 SGHDT, CDR2 YYEEEE. Here the CDR3 reads CASSWAPGQTKYSNQPQHF. The CDR3 DNA reads TGTGCCAGCAGCTGGGCCCCAGGGCAGACAAAATATAGCAATCAGCCCCAGCATTTT.

This clone was seen more than once but under ten times. Being one base from a much bigger clone, this may be a read error. V gene TRBV10-3 combines with J gene TRBJ2-2; maybe TRBD1 (5 bases). CDR1 and CDR2 from the germline V gene are ENHRY and SYGVKD. The V end was cut by 9 bases, the J end by 4 bases, with 15 bases between. This CDR3 is built from 14 residues. Written as DNA, the CDR3 is TGTGCCATATCTTGGCAGGGATGCACCGGGGAGCTGTTTTTT. Amino acids: CAISWQGCTGELFF.